Presented here are 22 T cell receptor beta chains from one specimen sequenced in a study of blood T cell repertoires in COVID-19. The protocol was immunoSEQ multiplex PCR, while the TCRdb copy is restricted to in-frame clones and leaves out a portion. This repertoire shows some 130,000 clones, more than 75% found once; its top ten account for 6%. The sequenced material came from PBMCs or T cells enriched from blood (not recorded which). These TCRs come from a woman between 50 and 59 years old who had recovered from COVID-19.

The chain joins TRBV10-3 to TRBJ1-2; 11 bases line up with TRBD1. The CDR3 loop spans 16 amino acids. CDR1 is ENHRY and CDR2 is SYGVKD in the germline V gene. Trimming took 3 bases from V and 4 from J; bases not matched to a gene: 7. The CDR3 DNA reads TGTGCCATCAGTGAAGGGGACAGGGGGAAGGGCTATGGCTACACCTTC. Encoded protein: CAISEGDRGKGYGYTF.

The chain has TRBV29-1 and TRBJ1-1; tentative D call: TRBD1 (5 bases). The length of the CDR3 is 12 residues. Germline V lookup: CDR1 SQVTM, CDR2 ANQGSEA. The ends were cut back, 0 bases at V and 6 bases at J, with 8 bases in the middle. CDR3 amino acids: CSVEEDNPEAFF. As DNA, the CDR3 is TGCAGCGTTGAAGAGGACAATCCTGAAGCTTTCTTT.

The V gene is TRBV4-1, the J gene TRBJ1-2; D gene unclear. Trimming left V 1 base short and J 0 bases short, with 6 bases between. Germline V gene data show CDR1 as MGHRA and CDR2 as YSYEKL. CDR3 length equals 14 residues. CDR3 sequence reads: CASSQATTNYGYTF. The DNA for the CDR3 is TGCGCCAGCAGCCAAGCGACAACTAACTATGGCTACACCTTC.

The chain carries TRBV6-5 and TRBJ1-1; D remains unclear. The CDR3 spans 13 residues. Germline CDR1 reads MNHEY; CDR2 reads SVGAGI. Trimming removed 7 bases from V and 0 bases from J, with 9 bases in between. CDR3 bases: TGTGCCAGCAAACACGTGCTGAACACTGAAGCTTTCTTT. Translated: CASKHVLNTEAFF.

This clone was counted a few times. The V gene is TRBV28, the J gene TRBJ2-1; 12 nucleotides match TRBD2. V dropped 6 bases and J dropped 8; count of bases not matched to a gene: 11. This CDR3 is built from 16 residues. Germline assignment: CDR1 MDHEN and CDR2 SYDVKM. CDR3 sequence: CASSPSASGGAYEQFF. In DNA form, the CDR3 reads TGTGCCAGCAGCCCAAGCGCTAGCGGGGGGGCCTATGAGCAGTTCTTC. Supplemented by reference TRBV28 and TRBJ2-1, the full variable domain reads DVKVTQSSRYLVKRTGEKVFLECVQDMDHENMFWYRQDPGLGLRLIYFSYDVKMKEKGDIPEGYSVSREKKERFSLILESASTNQTSMYLCASSPSASGGAYEQFFGPGTRLTVL.

The genes are TRBV5-1 and TRBJ2-2; D unresolved. CDR3 length: 15 residues. In germline, CDR1 is SGHRS, CDR2 YFSETQ. V gave up 0 bases and J gave up 0 bases, with 6 bases separating them. CDR3 loop: CASSLAVANTGELFF. In DNA form, the CDR3 reads TGCGCCAGCAGCTTGGCCGTAGCGAACACCGGGGAGCTGTTTTTT.

There are a few counts of this clone. The rearrangement links TRBV28 to TRBJ1-3; 10 nucleotides align to TRBD1. CDR1 MDHEN and CDR2 SYDVKM come from the germline V gene. The CDR3 spans 16 residues. With 5 bases clipped from V and 5 bases from J, the junction kept 9 bases outside the gene matches. DNA of the CDR3: TGTGCCAGCAGTGCCCCCGGGACAGGGGCGAGAAACACCATATATTTT. Its translation is CASSAPGTGARNTIYF.

The chain recombines TRBV19 with TRBJ2-4; TRBD2 matches at 7 bases. CDR3 length: 17 residues. Germline V gene sequence: CDR1 LNHDA, CDR2 SQIVND (reference sequence). With V trimmed by 4 bases and J by 1 base, 10 bases remained unmatched. CDR3 DNA sequence: TGTGCCAGTAGTAGACTCTTCCTCGGGGGGGCCAAAAACATTCAGTACTTC. Its protein product is CASSRLFLGGAKNIQYF.

As DNA, the CDR3 is TGTGCCAGCAGCCAAGGGGGCGGGGGGGCAGATACGCAGTATTTT. The encoded protein is CASSQGGGGADTQYF. This chain uses TRBV4-2 with TRBJ2-3, with 9 bases lining up with TRBD2. The ends lost 1 base at V and 4 bases at J; junction bases unmatched: 3. This CDR3 region has 15 residues. Germline V CDR1 and CDR2: LGHNA, YNFKEQ.

CDR3 amino acids: CASSPPVGAGEQYV. The CDR3 nucleotides read TGTGCCAGCAGCCCACCCGTTGGGGCGGGAGAGCAGTACGTC. V gene TRBV11-2 combines with J gene TRBJ2-7; the D gene is possibly TRBD2 (6 bases). CDR1 SGHAT and CDR2 FQNNGV come from the germline V gene. The CDR3 has 14 residues. The V end was cut by 5 bases, the J end by 7 bases, with 18 bases between.

This chain links TRBV7-6 with TRBJ2-5; D might be TRBD2 (7 bases). The V end lost 4 bases, the J end lost 4 bases, and 16 bases lay between the germline ends. Looked up from germline, CDR1 is SGHVS and CDR2 is FNYEAQ. The CDR3 covers 15 residues. The CDR3 reads CASSSFAGAGETQYF. Here the CDR3 DNA reads TGTGCCAGCAGCTCCTTCGCGGGGGCTGGAGAGACCCAGTACTTC.

This clone was seen a few times. The chain uses TRBV5-5 and TRBJ1-2; D perhaps matches TRBD1 (6 bases). The CDR3 totals 14 residues. Germline V CDR1 and CDR2: SGHKS, YYEKEE (reference sequence). Deletions cut 3 bases from V and 8 bases from J, with 17 bases between. CDR3 nucleotides: TGTGCCAGCAGCTCATATTACAGGGAGGGAGGCTACACCTTC. Translating gives CASSSYYREGGYTF.

V is TRBV4-1 and J is TRBJ2-5, with a possible D match to TRBD2 (6 bases). V dropped 6 bases and J dropped 5 bases, with 16 bases sitting between them. Germline V gene data show CDR1 as MGHRA and CDR2 as YSYEKL. The CDR3 runs 14 residues. The CDR3 loop reads CASRNPGTLETQYF. The CDR3 DNA sequence: TGCGCCAGCAGAAATCCCGGGACTCTGGAGACCCAGTACTTC.

This rearrangement joins TRBV19 to TRBJ2-2; D may be TRBD2 (5 bases). From germline, CDR1 is LNHDA and CDR2 SQIVND (reference sequence). The CDR3 sequence is 13 residues long. V lost 7 bases, J lost 4 bases, and 10 bases lay in between. CDR3 sequence (DNA): TGTGCCAGTATGAGGGTTTTCACCGGGGAGCTGTTTTTT. Translation gives CASMRVFTGELFF. Full variable domain (missing parts from reference TRBV19 and TRBJ2-2): DGGITQSPKYLFRKEGQNVTLSCEQNLNHDAMYWYRQDPGQGLRLIYYSQIVNDFQKGDIAEGYSVSREKKESFPLTVTSAQKNPTAFYLCASMRVFTGELFFGEGSRLTVL.

The chain is built from TRBV29-1 and TRBJ1-4; 9 bases fit TRBD1. Trimming cost V 4 bases and J 7 bases; bases outside gene matches: 10. CDR1 and CDR2 (germline): SQVTM, ANQGSEA. This CDR3 has 15 amino acids. In nucleotides, the CDR3 is TGCAGCGTTGTCGGACCACAGGGGGCAAGTGAAAAACTGTTTTTT. This encodes CSVVGPQGASEKLFF.

This chain joins TRBV6-5 and TRBJ1-6; no clear D. CDR1 is MNHEY, CDR2 SVGAGI, per germline. The CDR3 is 13 residues long. The germline V and J ends were trimmed by 11 bases and 1 base, with 9 bases remaining between them. CDR3 amino acids: CAARSSYNSPLHF. CDR3 sequence (DNA): TGTGCCGCGAGGAGTTCCTATAATTCACCCCTCCACTTT.

This clone was detected only once. The rearrangement uses TRBV5-1 and TRBJ2-1; D unclear. This CDR3 is built from 13 residues. Germline lookup yields CDR1 SGHRS and CDR2 YFSETQ. The germline V and J ends were trimmed by 3 bases and 2 bases, with 6 bases remaining between them. The CDR3 DNA reads as TGCGCCAGCAGCTCGGTCCCCTACAATGAGCAGTTCTTC. Encoded protein: CASSSVPYNEQFF. Using reference TRBV5-1 and TRBJ2-1 for the parts outside the CDR3, the full variable domain is KAGVTQTPRYLIKTRGQQVTLSCSPISGHRSVSWYQQTPGQGLQFLFEYFSETQRNKGNFPGRFSGRQFSNSRSEMNVSTLELGDSALYLCASSSVPYNEQFFGPGTRLTVL.

V usage is TRBV19 and J usage is TRBJ1-6; no clear D gene. V gave up 8 bases and J gave up 5 bases, with 16 bases separating them. The CDR3 covers 15 residues. CDR1 LNHDA and CDR2 SQIVND come from the germline V gene (reference sequence). The DNA for the CDR3 is TGTGCCAGTGGGGAGGGAGCGCTGGATAATTCACCCCTCCACTTT. Translated, it gives CASGEGALDNSPLHF.

The chain's CDR3 is CASSDRTSNQPQHF. The DNA for the CDR3 is TGTGCCAGCAGTGACAGAACTAGCAATCAGCCCCAGCATTTT. The chain joins TRBV2 to TRBJ1-5; D is ambiguous. Trimming took off 3 bases at V and 0 bases at J, with 6 bases between the two ends. The CDR3 runs 14 residues. Germline V CDR1 and CDR2: SNHLY, FYNNEI.

The chain carries TRBV5-6 and TRBJ2-4; no firm D call. V was clipped by 5 bases and J by 2 bases, with 14 bases between them. The germline V gene has CDR1 SGHDT and CDR2 YYEEEE. The CDR3 totals 15 residues. Written as DNA, the CDR3 is TGTGCCAGCAGTGGGTTCGAGGAGCCCAAAAACATTCAGTACTTC. Protein product: CASSGFEEPKNIQYF.

The CDR3 coding sequence is TGTGCCAGCAGCTTAGCGGGAGGGAGCCCCTTTCACGAGCAGTACGTC. This codes for CASSLAGGSPFHEQYV. This chain uses TRBV7-8 with TRBJ2-7, with 7 bases identical to TRBD2. The germline V gene encodes CDR1 SGHVS and CDR2 FQNEAQ. The length of the CDR3 is 16 residues. After removal of 0 bases from V and 5 bases from J, the junction contained 10 bases not matched to a gene.

The chain has TRBV10-3 and TRBJ1-3; D unresolved. Trimming took off 11 bases at V and 2 bases at J, with 4 bases between the two ends. This CDR3 is 10 amino acids long. Per germline, CDR1 ENHRY and CDR2 SYGVKD. CDR3 sequence reads: CAAAGNTIYF. CDR3 sequence (DNA): TGTGCCGCAGCTGGAAACACCATATATTTT.